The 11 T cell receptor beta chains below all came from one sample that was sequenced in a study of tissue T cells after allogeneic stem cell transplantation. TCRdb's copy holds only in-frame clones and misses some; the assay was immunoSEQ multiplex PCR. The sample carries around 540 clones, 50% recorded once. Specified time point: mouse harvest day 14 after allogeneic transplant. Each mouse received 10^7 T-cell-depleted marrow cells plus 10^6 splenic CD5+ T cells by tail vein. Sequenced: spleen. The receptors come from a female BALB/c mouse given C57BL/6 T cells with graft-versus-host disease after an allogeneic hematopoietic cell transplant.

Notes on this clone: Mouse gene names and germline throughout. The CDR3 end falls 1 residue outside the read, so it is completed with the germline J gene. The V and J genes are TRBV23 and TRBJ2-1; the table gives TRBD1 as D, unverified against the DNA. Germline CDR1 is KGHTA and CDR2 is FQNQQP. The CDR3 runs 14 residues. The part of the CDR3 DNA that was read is TGCTCCAGCAGGATACAGGGGGCGGAGGCTGAGCAGTTC. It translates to CSSRIQGAEAEQF. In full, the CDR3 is CSSRIQGAEAEQFF.

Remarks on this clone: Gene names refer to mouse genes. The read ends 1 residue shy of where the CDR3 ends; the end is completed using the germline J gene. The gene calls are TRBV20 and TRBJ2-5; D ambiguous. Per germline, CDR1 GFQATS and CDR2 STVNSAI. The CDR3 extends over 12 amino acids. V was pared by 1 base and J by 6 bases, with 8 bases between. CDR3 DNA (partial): TGTGGTGCTAGGGCCCCCCTTGACACCCAGTAC. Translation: CGARAPLDTQY. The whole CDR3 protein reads CGARAPLDTQYF.

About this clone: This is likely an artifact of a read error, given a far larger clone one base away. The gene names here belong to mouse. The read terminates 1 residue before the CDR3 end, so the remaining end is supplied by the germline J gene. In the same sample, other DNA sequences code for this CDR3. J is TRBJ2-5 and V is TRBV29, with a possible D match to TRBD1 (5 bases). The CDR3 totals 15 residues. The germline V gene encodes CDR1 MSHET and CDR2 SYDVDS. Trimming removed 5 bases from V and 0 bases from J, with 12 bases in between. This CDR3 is CASSPPGFNQDTQYF. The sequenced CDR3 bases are TGTGCTAGCAGTCCCCCAGGGTTTAACCAAGACACCCAGTAC.

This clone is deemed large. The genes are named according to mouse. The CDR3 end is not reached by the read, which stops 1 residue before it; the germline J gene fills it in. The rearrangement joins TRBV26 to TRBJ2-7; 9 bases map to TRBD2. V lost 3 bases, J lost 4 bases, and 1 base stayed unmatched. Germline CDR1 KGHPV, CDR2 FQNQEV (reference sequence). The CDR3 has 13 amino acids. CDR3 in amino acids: CASSLWGGYEQYF. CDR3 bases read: TGTGCCAGCAGTCTCTGGGGGGGTTATGAACAGTAC.

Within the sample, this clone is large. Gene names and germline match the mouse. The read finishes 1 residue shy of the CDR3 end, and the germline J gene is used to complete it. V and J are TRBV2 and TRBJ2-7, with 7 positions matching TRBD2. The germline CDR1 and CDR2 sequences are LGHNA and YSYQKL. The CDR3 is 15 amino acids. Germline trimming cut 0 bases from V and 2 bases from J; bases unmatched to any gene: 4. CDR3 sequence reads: CASSQDMLGAYEQYF. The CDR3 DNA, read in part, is TGTGCCAGCAGCCAAGATATGCTGGGGGCCTATGAACAGTAC.

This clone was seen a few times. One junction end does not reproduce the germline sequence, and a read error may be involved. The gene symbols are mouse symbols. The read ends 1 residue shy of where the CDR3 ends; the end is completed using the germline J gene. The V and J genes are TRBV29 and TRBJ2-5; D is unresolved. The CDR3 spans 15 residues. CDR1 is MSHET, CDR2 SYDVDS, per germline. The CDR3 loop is CATSPPRFNPDPQYF. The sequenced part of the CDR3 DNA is TGTGCTACCAGTCCCCCCCGGTTTAACCCAGACCCCCAGTAC.

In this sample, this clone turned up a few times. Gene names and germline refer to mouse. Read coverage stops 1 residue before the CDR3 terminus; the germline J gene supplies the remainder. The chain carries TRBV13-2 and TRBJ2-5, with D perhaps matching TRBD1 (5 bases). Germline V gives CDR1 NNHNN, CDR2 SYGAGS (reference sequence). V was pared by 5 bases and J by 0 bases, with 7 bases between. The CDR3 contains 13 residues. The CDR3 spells CASGRVNQDTQYF. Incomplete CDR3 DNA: TGTGCCAGCGGCAGGGTTAACCAAGACACCCAGTAC.

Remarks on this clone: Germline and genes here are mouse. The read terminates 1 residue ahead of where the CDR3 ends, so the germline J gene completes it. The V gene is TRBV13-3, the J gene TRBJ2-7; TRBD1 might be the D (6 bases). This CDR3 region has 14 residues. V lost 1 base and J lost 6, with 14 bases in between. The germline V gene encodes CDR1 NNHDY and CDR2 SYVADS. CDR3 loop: CASSDRQGQSEQYF. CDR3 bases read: TGTGCCAGCAGTGATAGGCAGGGGCAGAGTGAACAGTAC.

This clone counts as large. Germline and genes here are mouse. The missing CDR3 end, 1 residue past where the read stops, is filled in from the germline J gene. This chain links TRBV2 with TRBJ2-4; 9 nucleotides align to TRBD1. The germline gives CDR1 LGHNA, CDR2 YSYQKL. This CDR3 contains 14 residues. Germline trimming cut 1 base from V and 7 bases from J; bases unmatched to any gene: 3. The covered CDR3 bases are TGTGCCAGCAGCCAAGGGACAGGGGAAGACACCTTGTAC. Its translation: CASSQGTGEDTLY. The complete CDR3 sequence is CASSQGTGEDTLYF.

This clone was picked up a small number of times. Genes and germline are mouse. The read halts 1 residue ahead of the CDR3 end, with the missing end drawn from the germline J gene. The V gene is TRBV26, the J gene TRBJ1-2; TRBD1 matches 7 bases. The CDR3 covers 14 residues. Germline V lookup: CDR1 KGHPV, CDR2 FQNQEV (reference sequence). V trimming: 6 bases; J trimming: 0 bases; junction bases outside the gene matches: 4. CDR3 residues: CASSRQGSNSDYTF. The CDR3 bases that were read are TGTGCCAGCAGCAGACAGGGCTCAAACTCCGACTACACC.

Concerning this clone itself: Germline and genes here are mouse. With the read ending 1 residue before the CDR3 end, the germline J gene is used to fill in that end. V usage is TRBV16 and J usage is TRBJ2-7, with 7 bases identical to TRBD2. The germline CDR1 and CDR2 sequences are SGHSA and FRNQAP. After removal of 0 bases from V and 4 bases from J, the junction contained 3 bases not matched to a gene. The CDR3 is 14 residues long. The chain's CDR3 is CASSLEGWGYEQYF. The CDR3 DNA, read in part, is TGTGCAAGCAGCTTAGAGGGCTGGGGGTATGAACAGTAC. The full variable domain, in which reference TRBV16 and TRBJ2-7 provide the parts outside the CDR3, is NAGVIQTPRHKVTGKGQEATLWCEPISGHSAVFWYRQTIVQGLEFLTYFRNQAPIDDSGMPKERFSAQMPNQSHSTLKIQSTQPQDSAVYLCASSLEGWGYEQYFGPGTRLTVL.